This TCR beta chain derives from a study of regulatory T cells in long-lasting Graves disease. The CDR3 runs 11 residues. The germline V gene encodes CDR1 GTSNPN and CDR2 SVGIG (reference sequence). V was pared by 5 bases and J by 6 bases, with 4 bases of the junction left unmatched. As for time point: newly diagnosed GD, antithyroid drugs for less than 3 months. The TCR library was made from RNA that had been extracted from PBMCs in TRIzol. According to the study, TCR beta libraries were built with iRepertoire HTBI primers and CDR3-region Arm-PCR. TCRdb used MiXCR to reprocess the multiplex PCR reads, holding one entry per CDR3 protein. The sample lists around 500,000 distinct CDR3 sequences; more than 10% were seen once. This clonotype has a count of ten or more. Separately, the same data were catalogued under a study of T cells in Graves' hyperthyroidism and ophthalmopathy.

The specimen was peripheral blood mononuclear cells (PBMCs), collected at new diagnosis, from a patient treated with antithyroid drugs. The V and J genes are TRBV30 and TRBJ2-7, with 7 positions matching TRBD1. The TCR comes from a woman in her 30s with Graves disease. The CDR3 spells CAWGYRGEQYF. The CDR3 DNA sequence: TGTGCCTGGGGATACAGGGGCGAGCAGTACTTC.